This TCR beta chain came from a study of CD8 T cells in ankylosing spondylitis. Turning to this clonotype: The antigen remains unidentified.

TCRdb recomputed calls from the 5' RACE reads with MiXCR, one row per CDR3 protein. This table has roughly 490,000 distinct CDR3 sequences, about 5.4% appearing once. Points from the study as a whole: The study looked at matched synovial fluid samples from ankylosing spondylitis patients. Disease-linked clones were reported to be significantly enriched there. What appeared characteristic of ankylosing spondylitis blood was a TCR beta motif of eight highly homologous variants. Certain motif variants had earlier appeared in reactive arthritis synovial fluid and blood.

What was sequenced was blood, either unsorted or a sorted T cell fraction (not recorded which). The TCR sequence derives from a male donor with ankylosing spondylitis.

The CDR3 loop reads CASTVTGYGTEAFF. The CDR3 nucleotides read TGTGCCAGCACCGTCACAGGGTACGGAACTGAAGCTTTCTTT. V and J are TRBV6-2 or TRBV6-3 and TRBJ1-1; perhaps TRBD1 as D (6 bases). CDR1 MNHEY and CDR2 SVGEGT come from the germline V gene. V dropped 7 bases and J dropped 5 bases, with 17 bases sitting between them. This CDR3 spans 14 amino acids.